The 15 T cell receptor beta chains presented below share a single source sample, sequenced in a study of brain T cells in children with intractable seizures. Sequencing was performed with immunoSEQ multiplex PCR; in TCRdb, only in-frame clones are kept and a portion is missing. The table has around 80,000 clones, roughly 89% seen once; the top ten hold around 24%. This material consisted of peripheral blood, taken at surgery. Receptors originate from a girl aged 2 to 9 with Rasmussen encephalitis and intractable seizures.

This rearrangement joins TRBV5-1 to TRBJ2-2, with unresolved D. V lost 1 base to trimming and J lost 5 bases, with 9 bases between them. The CDR3 is made up of 14 amino acids. In germline, CDR1 is SGHRS, CDR2 YFSETQ. The CDR3 spells CASSLSWGTGELFF. CDR3 DNA: TGCGCCAGCAGCTTGTCCTGGGGTACCGGGGAGCTGTTTTTT.

The V and J genes are TRBV5-4 and TRBJ2-3; 8 bases match TRBD2. This CDR3 is built from 18 residues. Germline CDR1 SGHNT, CDR2 YYREEE (reference sequence). The junction had 11 bases not matched to a gene; V was cut back by 0 bases and J by 2 bases. CDR3 DNA sequence: TGTGCCAGCAGCTTGGGACGGGGGGGCCTGAGGGACACAGATACGCAGTATTTT. It is translated as CASSLGRGGLRDTDTQYF.

This clone was seen a handful of times. The chain employs TRBV4-1 and TRBJ2-1; tentatively, D is TRBD1 or TRBD2 (5 bases each). CDR3 length equals 15 residues. Germline V gene sequence: CDR1 MGHRA, CDR2 YSYEKL. V lost 4 bases and J 10 bases, leaving 20 bases between the germline ends. CDR3 in amino acids: CASSLAMQGRREQFF. DNA for the CDR3: TGCGCCAGCAGCCTCGCCATGCAGGGACGGAGAGAGCAGTTCTTC.

This clone was found once. This specimen includes other DNA sequences encoding the same CDR3. The chain couples TRBV7-9 to TRBJ1-5; D ambiguous. The CDR3 loop spans 14 amino acids. Trimming stripped 2 bases from V and 0 bases from J, with 5 bases between. Looked up from germline, CDR1 is SEHNR and CDR2 is FQNEAQ (reference sequence). The CDR3 is CASSLRGSNQPQHF. DNA for the CDR3: TGTGCCAGCAGCTTACGCGGTAGCAATCAGCCCCAGCATTTT. Complete variable domain (other parts from reference TRBV7-9 and TRBJ1-5): DTGVSQNPRHKITKRGQNVTFRCDPISEHNRLYWYRQTLGQGPEFLTYFQNEAQLEKSRLLSDRFSAERPKGSFSTLEIQRTEQGDSAMYLCASSLRGSNQPQHFGDGTRLSIL.

The V gene is TRBV27, the J gene TRBJ1-1; D not resolved. This CDR3 region has 13 residues. The V end lost 5 bases, the J end lost 0 bases, and 7 bases lay between the germline ends. From germline, CDR1 is MNHEY and CDR2 SMNVEV (reference sequence). CDR3 sequence reads: CASSPRVNTEAFF. CDR3 nucleotides: TGTGCCAGCAGTCCCCGGGTGAACACTGAAGCTTTCTTT.

This chain links TRBV29-1 with TRBJ2-2; D not certain. V was clipped by 4 bases and J by 0 bases, with 6 bases between them. Germline V gene data show CDR1 as SQVTM and CDR2 as ANQGSEA. The CDR3 totals 13 residues. CDR3 DNA sequence: TGCAGCGTTGGTCGGCCGAACACCGGGGAGCTGTTTTTT. Protein product: CSVGRPNTGELFF.

This rearrangement joins TRBV7-2 to TRBJ1-1, with D uncertain. V was clipped by 5 bases and J by 7 bases, with 11 bases between them. This CDR3 comprises 12 residues. Germline values: CDR1 SGHTA, CDR2 FQGNSA. The CDR3 DNA follows: TGTGCCAGCAGCCCGACGAGGGTTGAAGCTTTCTTT. This gives the protein CASSPTRVEAFF.

The rearrangement links TRBV10-2 to TRBJ2-1; D ambiguous. The CDR3 is made up of 16 amino acids. Per the germline V gene, CDR1 is WSHSY and CDR2 is SAAADI. V shed 6 bases and J shed 0 bases, with 15 bases lying between them. The CDR3 protein is CASRAHLGSSYNEQFF. The CDR3 DNA sequence: TGCGCCAGCAGAGCCCATCTCGGAAGCTCCTACAATGAGCAGTTCTTC.

The chain employs TRBV18 and TRBJ1-1; D call uncertain. Germline CDR1 and CDR2: KGHSH and LQKENI. The ends were cut back, 3 bases at V and 3 bases at J, with 11 bases in the middle. The CDR3 sequence is 14 residues long. CDR3 sequence: CASSPGVSDTEAFF. The CDR3 DNA is TGTGCCAGCTCACCGGGAGTTTCGGACACTGAAGCTTTCTTT.

The V call is TRBV3-1 (or the pseudogene TRBV3-2), the J call TRBJ1-2; perhaps TRBD1 as D (5 bases). The ends were cut back, 2 bases at V and 5 bases at J, with 15 bases in the middle. Germline CDR1 and CDR2: LGHDT and YNNKEL (reference sequence). This CDR3 comprises 15 residues. The CDR3 spells CASSQRQGTNYGYTF. The CDR3 DNA reads TGTGCCAGCAGCCAAAGACAAGGGACGAATTATGGCTACACCTTC.

The chain links TRBV9 to TRBJ2-3, with a possible D match to TRBD1 (5 bases). CDR3 length: 14 residues. Germline values: CDR1 SGDLS, CDR2 YYNGEE. V was cut by 9 bases and J by 0 bases, with 14 bases left in between. The CDR3 loop reads CATARGPSTDTQYF. The CDR3, as DNA: TGTGCCACCGCTAGGGGCCCTAGCACAGATACGCAGTATTTT.

The rearrangement links TRBV7-2 to TRBJ2-1; D call uncertain. Trimming took 5 bases from V and 9 from J, leaving 14 bases between them. The CDR3 spans 13 residues. Germline CDR1 and CDR2: SGHTA and FQGNSA. The chain's CDR3 is CASSKPPGGEQFF. The CDR3 DNA is TGTGCCAGCAGCAAACCCCCCGGCGGTGAGCAGTTCTTC.

The rearrangement uses TRBV2 and TRBJ1-2; D unclear. Germline CDR1 SNHLY, CDR2 FYNNEI. The V and J ends lost 7 bases and 1 base respectively, with 4 bases between them. The CDR3 covers 11 residues. CDR3 sequence reads: CASTSNYGYTF. The CDR3 DNA reads TGTGCCAGCACCAGTAACTATGGCTACACCTTC.

The chain links TRBV6-1 to TRBJ1-1; TRBD1 might be the D (5 bases). V was cut by 1 base and J by 7 bases, with 19 bases left in between. Looked up from germline, CDR1 is MNHNS and CDR2 is SASEGT. The CDR3 contains 16 residues. In nucleotides, the CDR3 is TGTGCCAGCAGTGAAGGCCAGGAGGGGAGGTTGGGTGAAGCTTTCTTT. Residues: CASSEGQEGRLGEAFF.

This chain uses TRBV12-5 with TRBJ2-7, with D tentatively TRBD1 (6 bases). Trimming pared 0 bases from V and 6 bases from J, leaving 15 bases between. From germline, CDR1 is LGHNT and CDR2 FRNRAP. CDR3 size: 15 residues. This CDR3 is CASGLVHGTTGEQYF. CDR3 nucleotides: TGTGCTAGTGGTTTGGTACACGGCACGACAGGCGAGCAGTACTTC.